This T cell receptor beta chain was sequenced during a study of response to subunit inactivated influenza vaccine. General observations from the study: With each seasonal influenza vaccination, the authors suggested, few new T cells are recruited.

TCRdb independently ran MiXCR on the RT-PCR reads; one entry per CDR3 protein. The sample lists fewer than 600,000 distinct CDR3 sequences, less than 7.5% occurring once. The CDR3 runs 15 residues. Trimming removed 2 bases at V and 6 bases at J, with 16 bases between. Germline V gene sequence: CDR1 MDHEN, CDR2 SYDVKM. On this clonotype: Antigen: not known.

Sequencing was performed on PBMCs from blood, taken less than 30 months after vaccination. This TCR derives from a man aged 50-75 years who received an inactivated influenza vaccine. The chain links TRBV28 to TRBJ1-2, with a tentative D call TRBD1 (6 bases). The CDR3: CASSLPRGQSNGYTF. Written as DNA, the CDR3 is TGTGCCAGCAGTTTACCCCGGGGGCAATCAAATGGCTACACCTTC.